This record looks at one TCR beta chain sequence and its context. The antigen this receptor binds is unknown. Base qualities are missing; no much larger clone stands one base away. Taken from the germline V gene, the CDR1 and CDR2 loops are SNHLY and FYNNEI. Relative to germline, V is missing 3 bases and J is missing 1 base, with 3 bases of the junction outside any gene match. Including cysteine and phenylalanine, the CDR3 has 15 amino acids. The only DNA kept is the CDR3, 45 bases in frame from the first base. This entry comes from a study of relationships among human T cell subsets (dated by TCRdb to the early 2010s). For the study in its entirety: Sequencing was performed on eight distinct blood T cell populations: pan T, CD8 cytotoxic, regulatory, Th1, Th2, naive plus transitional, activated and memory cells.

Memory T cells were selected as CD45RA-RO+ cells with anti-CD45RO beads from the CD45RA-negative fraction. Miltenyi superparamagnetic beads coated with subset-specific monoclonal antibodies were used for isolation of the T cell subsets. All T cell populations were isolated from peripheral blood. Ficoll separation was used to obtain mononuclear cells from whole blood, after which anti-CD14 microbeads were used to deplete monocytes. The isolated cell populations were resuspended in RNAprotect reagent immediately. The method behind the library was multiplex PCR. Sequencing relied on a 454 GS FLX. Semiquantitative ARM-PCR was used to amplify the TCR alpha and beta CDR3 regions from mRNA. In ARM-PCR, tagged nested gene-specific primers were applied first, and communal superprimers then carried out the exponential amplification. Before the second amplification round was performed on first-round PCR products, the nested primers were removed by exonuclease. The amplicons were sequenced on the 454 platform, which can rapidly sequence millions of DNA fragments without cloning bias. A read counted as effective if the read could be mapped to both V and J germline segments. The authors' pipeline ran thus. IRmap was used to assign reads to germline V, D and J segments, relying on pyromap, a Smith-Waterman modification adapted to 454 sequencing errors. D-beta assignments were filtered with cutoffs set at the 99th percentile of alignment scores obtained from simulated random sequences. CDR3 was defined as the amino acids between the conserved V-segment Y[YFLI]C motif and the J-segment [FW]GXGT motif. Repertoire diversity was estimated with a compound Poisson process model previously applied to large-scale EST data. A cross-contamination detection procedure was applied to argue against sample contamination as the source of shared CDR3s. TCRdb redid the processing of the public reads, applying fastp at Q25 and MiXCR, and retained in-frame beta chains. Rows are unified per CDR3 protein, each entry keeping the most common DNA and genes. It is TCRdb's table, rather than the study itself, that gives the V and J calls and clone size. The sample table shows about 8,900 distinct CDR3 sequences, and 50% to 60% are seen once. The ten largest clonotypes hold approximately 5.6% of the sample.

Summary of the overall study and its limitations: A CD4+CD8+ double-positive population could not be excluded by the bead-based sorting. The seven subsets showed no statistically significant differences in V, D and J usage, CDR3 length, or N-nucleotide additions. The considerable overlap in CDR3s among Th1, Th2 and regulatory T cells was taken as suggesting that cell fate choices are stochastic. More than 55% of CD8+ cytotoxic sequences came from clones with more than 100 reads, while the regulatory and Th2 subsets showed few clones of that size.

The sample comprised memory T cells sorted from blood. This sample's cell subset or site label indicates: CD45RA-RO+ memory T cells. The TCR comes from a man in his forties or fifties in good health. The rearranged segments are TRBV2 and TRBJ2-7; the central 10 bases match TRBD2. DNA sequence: TGTGCCAGCAGTGATAGCGGGGGGACTTCCTACGAGCAGTACTTC. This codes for CASSDSGGTSYEQYF.